The next 27 T cell receptor beta chains were all read from a single sample in a study of shared clonotypes between healthy human individuals. TCRdb keeps only in-frame clones here, not all; method: immunoSEQ multiplex PCR. The sample includes 1.4 million or so clones, 98% to 99% seen only once; the top ten take approximately 0.4%. Sequences were obtained from naive CD4+ T cells sorted from blood. The subset here: CD45RA+ positively selected. Receptors were obtained from a man in his thirties or forties in good health.

The chain uses TRBV5-6 and TRBJ1-5; 9 nucleotides align to TRBD1. The CDR3 spans 16 residues. V gave up 4 bases and J gave up 2 bases; unmatched junction bases: 7. Germline V gives CDR1 SGHDT, CDR2 YYEEEE. CDR3 sequence (DNA): TGTGCCAGCAGCCTAACAGGGGGCTGGGGCAATCAGCCCCAGCATTTT. Translation: CASSLTGGWGNQPQHF.

The chain employs TRBV5-1 and TRBJ2-1; D tentatively reads TRBD1 or TRBD2 (6 bases each). Between the trimmed V and J ends, which lost 7 bases and 0 bases, there was a span of 14 bases. In germline, CDR1 is SGHRS, CDR2 YFSETQ. The CDR3 is 15 residues long. The CDR3 DNA reads TGCGCCAGCGCGGTAGGGGGGAGCTCCTACAATGAGCAGTTCTTC. Amino acids: CASAVGGSSYNEQFF.

The chain is built from TRBV6-5 and TRBJ2-2; 8 positions match TRBD2. This CDR3 region has 15 residues. Germline lookup yields CDR1 MNHEY and CDR2 SVGAGI. The V segment lost 6 bases and the J segment 3 bases; nucleotides outside the gene matches: 6. CDR3 amino acids: CASRRAGVHTGELFF. In nucleotides, the CDR3 is TGTGCCAGCAGGCGAGCGGGAGTCCACACCGGGGAGCTGTTTTTT.

This clone has a single count. The V call is TRBV7-6, the J call TRBJ2-1, with unresolved D. Per the germline V gene, CDR1 is SGHVS and CDR2 is FNYEAQ. The CDR3 runs 14 residues. Deletions cut 1 base from V and 1 base from J, with 5 bases between. DNA of the CDR3: TGTGCCAGCAGCTTAGGGGGATCCTACAATGAGCAGTTCTTC. It specifies CASSLGGSYNEQFF. Based on the CDR3 plus reference TRBV7-6 and TRBJ2-1, the full variable domain is GAGVSQSPRYKVTKRGQDVALRCDPISGHVSLYWYRQALGQGPEFLTYFNYEAQQDKSGLPNDRFSAERPEGSISTLTIQRTEQRDSAMYRCASSLGGSYNEQFFGPGTRLTVL.

V usage is TRBV9 and J usage is TRBJ1-1, with D tentatively TRBD1 (5 bases). Germline-derived CDR1 and CDR2 are SGDLS and YYNGEE. V lost 0 bases and J lost 11, with 17 bases in between. The CDR3 has 14 amino acids. The CDR3 bases are TGTGCCAGCAGCGTAGATGGGGGAGGTAATAGGGCTTTCTTT. Translation gives CASSVDGGGNRAFF.

CDR3 protein: CASSLSTVFGNEQYF. The CDR3 nucleotides are TGTGCCAGCAGTTTATCCACAGTATTTGGAAACGAGCAGTACTTC. V and J are TRBV27 and TRBJ2-7; D is unclear. Trimming removed 0 bases from V and 5 bases from J, with 14 bases in between. The V gene's germline CDR1 is MNHEY and CDR2 SMNVEV (reference sequence). This CDR3 has 15 residues.

With regard to this clone: This sample also contains other DNA sequences that code for the same CDR3. This chain joins TRBV20-1 and TRBJ2-1; D is uncertain. CDR3 length: 10 residues. Germline V gene lookup returns CDR1 DFQATT and CDR2 SNEGSKA (reference sequence). CDR3 residues: CSVLGNEQFF. CDR3 DNA sequence: TGCAGCGTACTGGGCAATGAGCAGTTCTTC.

V is TRBV5-1 and J is TRBJ2-7, with TRBD2 identical over 13 bases. This CDR3 contains 15 residues. Looked up from germline, CDR1 is SGHRS and CDR2 is YFSETQ. J gave up 3 bases and V 3 bases, and 3 bases lay outside the gene matches. The chain's CDR3 is CASSYWTSGGYEQYF. The CDR3 DNA reads as TGCGCCAGCAGCTACTGGACTAGCGGGGGCTACGAGCAGTACTTC.

This chain connects TRBV27 to TRBJ2-7; D remains ambiguous. Germline V CDR1 and CDR2: MNHEY, SMNVEV (reference sequence). The CDR3 runs 19 residues. V lost 6 bases to trimming and J lost 0 bases, with 27 bases between them. Here the CDR3 DNA reads TGTGCCAGCAGAGCCACCCAACATACCCCTGACAACAGCTCCTACGAGCAGTACTTC. Its protein product is CASRATQHTPDNSSYEQYF.

This clone was seen just once. The J gene is TRBJ2-7, the V gene TRBV9; no clear D gene. Germline-derived CDR1 and CDR2 are SGDLS and YYNGEE. V lost 4 bases, J lost 7 bases, and 24 bases lay in between. The CDR3 is 16 residues long. Here the CDR3 reads CASSPDPLEFRGEQYF. As DNA, the CDR3 is TGTGCCAGCAGCCCCGACCCGTTAGAGTTCCGAGGAGAGCAGTACTTC. Based on the CDR3 plus reference TRBV9 and TRBJ2-7, the full variable domain is DSGVTQTPKHLITATGQRVTLRCSPRSGDLSVYWYQQSLDQGLQFLIQYYNGEERAKGNILERFSAQQFPDLHSELNLSSLELGDSALYFCASSPDPLEFRGEQYFGPGTRLTVT.

The chain couples TRBV9 to TRBJ2-7; 11 nucleotides line up with TRBD2. The CDR3 is made up of 15 amino acids. CDR1 is SGDLS and CDR2 is YYNGEE in the germline V gene. The trim removed 3 bases at V and 5 bases at J, leaving 7 bases unmatched. The CDR3 DNA is TGTGCCAGCAGCGCGTCAGGGACTAGCGGACACGAGCAGTACTTC. Its translation is CASSASGTSGHEQYF.

This clone was seen a single time. V gene TRBV7-9 combines with J gene TRBJ1-2; D not resolved. Trimming stripped 1 base from V and 6 bases from J, with 12 bases between. Germline CDR1 reads SEHNR; CDR2 reads FQNEAQ (reference sequence). The CDR3 totals 14 residues. The CDR3 sequence is CASSLEVRAHGYTF. Here the CDR3 DNA reads TGTGCCAGCAGCTTAGAGGTACGGGCACATGGCTACACCTTC.

The chain uses TRBV19 and TRBJ2-1; 7 nucleotides agree with TRBD1. The V gene's germline CDR1 is LNHDA and CDR2 SQIVND (reference sequence). The trim removed 2 bases at V and 10 bases at J, leaving 14 bases unmatched. This CDR3 region has 16 residues. The chain's CDR3 is CASSIQDRTVKREQFF. In DNA, the CDR3 is TGTGCCAGTAGTATACAGGACAGGACTGTGAAGCGGGAGCAGTTCTTC.

CDR3 coding DNA: TGTGCCAGCAGTGCAGGGGTACTCTACGAGCAGTACTTC. Encoded protein: CASSAGVLYEQYF. V and J are TRBV6-5 and TRBJ2-7, with D maybe TRBD1 (6 bases). The V and J ends lost 5 bases and 3 bases respectively, with 11 bases between them. Germline loops: CDR1 MNHEY, CDR2 SVGAGI. This CDR3 is 13 amino acids long.

The V call is TRBV9, the J call TRBJ2-7, with 10 bases matching TRBD2. From germline, CDR1 is SGDLS and CDR2 YYNGEE. Unmatched junction bases numbered 8, after V lost 4 bases and J lost 7 bases. The length of the CDR3 is 14 residues. The CDR3 nucleotides read TGTGCCAGCAGCTTAGCGGGAGGCAACGGAGAGCAGTACTTC. Its protein is CASSLAGGNGEQYF.

J is TRBJ2-3 and V is TRBV9; TRBD2 aligns across 8 bases. The CDR3 consists of 15 residues. From germline, CDR1 is SGDLS and CDR2 YYNGEE. Trimming took 4 bases from V and 3 from J; bases not matched to a gene: 7. CDR3 region: CASSWGSGRTDTQYF. The CDR3 nucleotides are TGTGCCAGCAGCTGGGGGAGCGGGAGAACAGATACGCAGTATTTT.

A remark on this clone: Other DNA sequences in this sample translate to the same CDR3. The genes are TRBV7-2 and TRBJ2-5, with D hard to call. Germline V CDR1 and CDR2: SGHTA, FQGNSA. The CDR3 covers 13 residues. V was trimmed by 5 bases and J by 0 bases, leaving 7 bases between them. The CDR3 DNA is TGTGCCAGCAGCACTACGTACCAAGAGACCCAGTACTTC. Protein sequence: CASSTTYQETQYF.

The chain recombines TRBV10-3 with TRBJ1-1, with 7 bases aligning to TRBD1. The CDR3 extends over 15 amino acids. Germline V gives CDR1 ENHRY, CDR2 SYGVKD. V lost 5 bases and J lost 0; bases outside the gene matches: 6. CDR3 loop: CAISKGQIMNTEAFF. Written as DNA, the CDR3 is TGTGCCATCAGTAAGGGACAGATCATGAACACTGAAGCTTTCTTT.

This rearrangement joins TRBV16 to TRBJ2-7, with 13 positions matching TRBD2. The V segment lost 5 bases and the J segment 5 bases; nucleotides outside the gene matches: 3. The CDR3 contains 14 residues. The germline V gene encodes CDR1 KGHSY and CDR2 FQNENV. The CDR3 sequence: CASSFGLAGDEQYF. CDR3 bases: TGTGCCAGCAGCTTTGGACTAGCGGGAGACGAGCAGTACTTC.

V gene TRBV10-3 combines with J gene TRBJ2-7, with a weak D call TRBD2 (5 bases). This CDR3 is built from 14 residues. CDR1 and CDR2 from the germline V gene are ENHRY and SYGVKD. The V end was cut by 4 bases, the J end by 0 bases, with 10 bases between. CDR3 sequence: CAISANGISYEQYF. The CDR3 bases are TGTGCCATCAGTGCCAACGGGATCTCCTACGAGCAGTACTTC.

The rearrangement uses TRBV6-5 and TRBJ1-2; D ambiguous. The CDR3 is made up of 11 amino acids. Germline V lookup: CDR1 MNHEY, CDR2 SVGAGI. The V end was cut by 7 bases, the J end by 8 bases, with 11 bases between. CDR3 in amino acids: CASKGFRGYTF. CDR3 nucleotide sequence: TGTGCCAGCAAGGGCTTTCGGGGCTACACCTTC.

This clone was counted once. This chain connects TRBV9 to TRBJ1-2, with 7 bases that match TRBD1. Germline values: CDR1 SGDLS, CDR2 YYNGEE. J was trimmed by 6 bases and V by 0 bases; bases with no gene match: 14. CDR3 size: 17 residues. The CDR3 nucleotides read TGTGCCAGCAGCGTAGGGGACAGACTACCCCGCGAAGATGGCTACACCTTC. Translation gives CASSVGDRLPREDGYTF.

As to this clone: Within the sample, other DNA sequences also encode this same CDR3. The chain combines TRBV28 with TRBJ2-6; a possible D gene is TRBD1 (5 bases). V was clipped by 0 bases and J by 0 bases, with 6 bases between them. Looked up from germline, CDR1 is MDHEN and CDR2 is SYDVKM. CDR3 length equals 16 residues. In nucleotides, the CDR3 is TGTGCCAGCAGTTTATGGACAGCCTCTGGGGCCAACGTCCTGACTTTC. Protein product: CASSLWTASGANVLTF.

The V call is TRBV9, the J call TRBJ2-7; D possibly corresponds to TRBD2 (6 bases). The length of the CDR3 is 15 residues. Trimming removed 0 bases at V and 1 base at J, with 11 bases between. The germline gives CDR1 SGDLS, CDR2 YYNGEE. The CDR3 DNA sequence: TGTGCCAGCAGCGTAGGTTTAGCGGAATCCTACGAGCAGTACTTC. It encodes CASSVGLAESYEQYF. Drawing the rest from reference TRBV9 and TRBJ2-7, the complete variable domain is DSGVTQTPKHLITATGQRVTLRCSPRSGDLSVYWYQQSLDQGLQFLIQYYNGEERAKGNILERFSAQQFPDLHSELNLSSLELGDSALYFCASSVGLAESYEQYFGPGTRLTVT.

This chain links TRBV5-1 with TRBJ2-3; TRBD2 matches at 9 bases. V lost 5 bases, J lost 4 bases, and 8 bases stayed unmatched. Germline CDR1 and CDR2: SGHRS and YFSETQ. CDR3 length equals 15 residues. The DNA for the CDR3 is TGCGCCAGCAGGGGGTTAGCGGGAGTGGCAGATACGCAGTATTTT. Protein: CASRGLAGVADTQYF.

The V and J genes are TRBV6-5 and TRBJ1-1, with D unresolved. Germline assignment: CDR1 MNHEY and CDR2 SVGAGI. V shed 3 bases and J shed 1 base, with 15 bases lying between them. The CDR3 is 16 residues long. CDR3 sequence: CASSYRERGRNTEAFF. In DNA, the CDR3 is TGTGCCAGCAGTTATAGGGAGCGCGGACGGAACACTGAAGCTTTCTTT.

The V and J genes are TRBV11-3 and TRBJ2-2; 9 bases are shared with TRBD1. This CDR3 has 15 amino acids. The germline gives CDR1 SGHNT, CDR2 YENEEA. The V and J ends lost 5 bases and 4 bases, in that order; junction bases with no gene match: 5. CDR3: CASSKGQGFTGELFF. CDR3 coding DNA: TGTGCCAGCAGCAAGGGACAGGGTTTCACCGGGGAGCTGTTTTTT.